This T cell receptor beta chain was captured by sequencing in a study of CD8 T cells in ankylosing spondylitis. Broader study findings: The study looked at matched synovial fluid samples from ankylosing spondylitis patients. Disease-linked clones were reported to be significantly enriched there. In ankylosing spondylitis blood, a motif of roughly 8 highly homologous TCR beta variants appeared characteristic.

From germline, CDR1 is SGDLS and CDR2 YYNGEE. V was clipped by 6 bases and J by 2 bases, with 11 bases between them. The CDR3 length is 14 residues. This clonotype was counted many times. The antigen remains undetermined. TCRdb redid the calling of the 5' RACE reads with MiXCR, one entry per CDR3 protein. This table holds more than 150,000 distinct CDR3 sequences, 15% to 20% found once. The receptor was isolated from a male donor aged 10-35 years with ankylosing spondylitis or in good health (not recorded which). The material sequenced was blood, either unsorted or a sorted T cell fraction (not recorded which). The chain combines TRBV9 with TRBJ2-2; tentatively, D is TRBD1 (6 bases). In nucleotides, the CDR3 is TGTGCCAGCACCGTGACAGGAAACACCGGGGAGCTGTTTTTT. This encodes CASTVTGNTGELFF.